This TCR beta chain was observed in a study of T cell clonotyping in hematopoietic cell transplantation. Study-level results: Without cell sorting, CD4 versus CD8 contributions remain unresolved. Graft donor and pretransplant recipient Inverse Simpson Index values predicted broader posttransplant TCR diversity. At the given depth, recipient repertoires were over 95% de novo clonotypes. Pathologically expanded recipient clonotypes increased progressively from day 30 to day 180 as diversity fell.

A remark on this clone: As yet, its antigen is unknown.

Here immunoSEQ multiplex PCR was the method, and the copy in TCRdb shows in-frame clones only, minus some. The sample lists about 43,000 clones, 95% occurring once. V shed 0 bases, J shed 0 bases, and the junction held 3 bases outside the gene matches. The CDR3 sequence is 17 residues long. Germline CDR1 is MGHRA and CDR2 is YSYEKL. The V gene is TRBV4-1, the J gene TRBJ2-2, with 8 positions matching TRBD2. The sequence derives from a man in his thirties or forties in good health. Some clones in this sample may be carry-over from other donors' samples. Source material: peripheral blood mononuclear cells. Here the CDR3 reads CASSQDPGGANTGELFF. DNA for the CDR3: TGCGCCAGCAGCCAAGACCCGGGAGGGGCGAACACCGGGGAGCTGTTTTTT.